This TCR beta chain originates from a study of T cell repertoires in aging, cancer and after chemotherapy. Multiplex touch-down PCR with TRB-A/B primers amplified rearranged V-D-J TRB sequences. Using its own MiXCR run on the multiplex PCR reads, TCRdb lists one record per CDR3 protein. The sample shows about 11,000 distinct CDR3 sequences, more than 20% of them seen only once. Peripheral blood genomic DNA, not sorted cells or RNA, was the template. Study outcomes and limitations: Across the chemotherapy interval, each cancer cohort showed higher median generation probability, suggesting thymic rebound.

Note on this clonotype: Its antigen is as yet unknown.

The sequence derives from a human donor in good health. Sequencing was performed on blood.

The CDR3 here is CASSRTGGNQPQHF. As DNA, the CDR3 is TGTGCCAGCAGCAGGACAGGGGGCAATCAGCCCCAGCATTTT. V is TRBV7-2 and J is TRBJ1-5; the match to TRBD1 covers 9 bases. V lost 5 bases, J lost 2 bases, and 1 base stayed unmatched. The CDR3 runs 14 residues. Per germline, CDR1 SGHTA and CDR2 FQGNSA.